Shown below are 12 T cell receptor beta chains from a single sample sequenced in a study of shared clonotypes between healthy human individuals. The protocol was immunoSEQ multiplex PCR, while the TCRdb copy is restricted to in-frame clones and leaves out a portion. The top ten hold approximately 1.5% of the sample, which has under 1,100,000 clones, around 76% seen once. Sequencing was carried out using memory CD4+ T cells sorted from blood. Subset in this sample: CD45RA-negative fraction. These receptors were taken from a man aged 18 to 29 in good health.

The chain has TRBV13 and TRBJ2-1; no firm D call. The V end lost 0 bases, the J end lost 4 bases, and 7 bases lay between the germline ends. CDR3 size: 14 residues. CDR1 and CDR2 from the germline V gene are PRHDT and FYEKMQ (reference sequence). The CDR3 region has the DNA TGTGCCAGCAGCTTAGGCCTCCAATACAATGAGCAGTTCTTC. It is translated as CASSLGLQYNEQFF.

The chain couples TRBV4-3 to TRBJ2-7, with 7 bases lining up with TRBD2. CDR1 and CDR2 from the germline V gene are LGHNA and YSLEER. This CDR3 region has 17 residues. Losses at the gene ends were 5 bases for V and 0 bases for J; bases not matched to a gene: 13. The CDR3 DNA is TGCGCCAGCAGCTCAACCCGTTTTGGGGGGGGCTCCTACGAGCAGTACTTC. This translates into CASSSTRFGGGSYEQYF.

This rearrangement joins TRBV2 to TRBJ1-2; maybe TRBD1 (6 bases). The CDR3 is 13 residues long. Trimming took off 8 bases at V and 8 bases at J, with 18 bases between the two ends. Germline V lookup: CDR1 SNHLY, CDR2 FYNNEI. The CDR3 DNA follows: TGTGCCAGCTCGACAGAGGGGGGGAGAGGCTACACCTTC. Its translation: CASSTEGGRGYTF.

CDR3 sequence reads: CAISEADPYGYTF. In DNA form, the CDR3 reads TGTGCCATCAGTGAGGCAGATCCTTATGGCTACACCTTC. The chain joins TRBV10-3 to TRBJ1-2, with D unclear. Trimming shortened V by 2 bases and J by 5 bases, and 9 bases separated the two germline ends. CDR1 and CDR2 (germline): ENHRY, SYGVKD. CDR3 size: 13 residues.

The genes are TRBV5-6 and TRBJ1-1, with TRBD1 identical over 8 bases. After removal of 3 bases from V and 2 bases from J, the junction contained 6 bases not matched to a gene. This CDR3 is built from 15 residues. CDR1 SGHDT and CDR2 YYEEEE come from the germline V gene. The DNA for the CDR3 is TGTGCCAGCAGCTGGGGGGACAGGAAAAACACTGAAGCTTTCTTT. Translated: CASSWGDRKNTEAFF.

V gene TRBV11-3 combines with J gene TRBJ2-1, with 9 bases identical to TRBD2. The junction had 6 bases not matched to a gene; V was cut back by 0 bases and J by 6 bases. The length of the CDR3 is 16 residues. Germline CDR1 reads SGHNT; CDR2 reads YENEEA. The CDR3 coding sequence is TGTGCCAGCAGCTTAGATGGGGGCGGGAGGGCCAATGAGCAGTTCTTC. The encoded protein is CASSLDGGGRANEQFF. Combining the CDR3 with reference TRBV11-3 and TRBJ2-1 gives the whole variable domain EAGVVQSPRYKIIEKKQPVAFWCNPISGHNTLYWYLQNLGQGPELLIRYENEEAVDDSQLPKDRFSAERLKGVDSTLKIQPAELGDSAVYLCASSLDGGGRANEQFFGPGTRLTVL.

This clone turned up a few times. The rearrangement joins TRBV11-3 to TRBJ2-1, with D tentatively TRBD1 (6 bases). Germline V gives CDR1 SGHNT, CDR2 YENEEA. The CDR3 covers 14 residues. The V and J ends lost 5 bases and 8 bases respectively, with 16 bases between them. CDR3 nucleotides: TGTGCCAGCAGCGTGAGTCAGGGGAGTTATGAGCAGTTCTTC. It is translated as CASSVSQGSYEQFF.

This clone was seen once. The chain recombines TRBV10-2 with TRBJ1-5; TRBD1 might be the D (6 bases). Germline V gene lookup returns CDR1 WSHSY and CDR2 SAAADI. V shed 7 bases and J shed 1 base, with 14 bases lying between them. This CDR3 comprises 15 residues. The CDR3 nucleotides are TGCGCCAGCACCCTAGAGGGGGGCAGCAATCAGCCCCAGCATTTT. It is translated as CASTLEGGSNQPQHF.

This sequence joins TRBV30 and TRBJ1-2; 10 bases fit TRBD1. CDR1 and CDR2 from the germline V gene are GTSNPN and SVGIG (reference sequence). This CDR3 spans 13 amino acids. The CDR3 region is CASTGGLDYGYTF. The CDR3 DNA sequence: TGTGCTTCGACAGGGGGCCTCGACTATGGCTACACCTTC.

V usage is TRBV5-4 and J usage is TRBJ2-3; unclear D gene. The CDR3 runs to 14 residues. Germline V lookup: CDR1 SGHNT, CDR2 YYREEE (reference sequence). V dropped 4 bases and J dropped 0 bases, with 9 bases sitting between them. CDR3 coding DNA: TGTGCCAGCAGCACACGACGGAGCACAGATACGCAGTATTTT. This translates into CASSTRRSTDTQYF.

The genes are TRBV27 and TRBJ2-5, with 14 positions matching TRBD2. V lost 5 bases and J lost 2; bases outside the gene matches: 10. This CDR3 is 18 amino acids long. CDR1 MNHEY and CDR2 SMNVEV come from the germline V gene (reference sequence). Here the CDR3 reads CASSPWTSGGSEQETQYF. The CDR3 nucleotides read TGTGCCAGCAGTCCATGGACTAGCGGGGGGTCAGAACAAGAGACCCAGTACTTC.

The genes are TRBV11-1 and TRBJ2-7; tentative D call: TRBD1 (5 bases). Germline CDR1 SGHAT, CDR2 FQDESV (reference sequence). Trimming cost V 5 bases and J 3 bases, with 17 bases left between them. CDR3 size: 15 residues. DNA for the CDR3: TGTGCCAGCAGCCCGGCGCCGACAGCCGTCTACGAGCAGTACTTC. Residues: CASSPAPTAVYEQYF. Full variable domain (rest looked up from reference TRBV11-1 and TRBJ2-7): EAEVAQSPRYKITEKSQAVAFWCDPISGHATLYWYRQILGQGPELLVQFQDESVVDDSQLPKDRFSAERLKGVDSTLKIQPAELGDSAMYLCASSPAPTAVYEQYFGPGTRLTVT.